These 18 T cell receptor beta chains originate from one sample sequenced in a study of OX40 agonist ivuxolimab in advanced cancers. TCRdb's copy holds only in-frame clones and misses some; the assay was immunoSEQ multiplex PCR. This sample has fewer than 80,000 clones, with 70% to 90% found just once. The sample consisted of CD4+ or CD8+ T cells sorted from blood, taken in a trial of the OX40 agonist ivuxolimab. Every receptor here comes from an adult with an advanced solid tumor such as melanoma, head and neck, liver or kidney cancer.

The chain employs TRBV12-2 and TRBJ2-1; the table assigns TRBD2, which was not confirmed against the DNA. TRBV12-2 is shown as a pseudogene. This CDR3 comprises 18 residues. The CDR3 nucleotides read TGTGCAAGTCGCTCAAGAGTACAGACTAGCGAGCGGCTCAATGAGCAGTTCTTC. This gives the protein CASRSRVQTSERLNEQFF.

This chain joins TRBV9 and TRBJ2-6; D uncertain. The CDR3 is made up of 15 amino acids. The germline gives CDR1 SGDLS, CDR2 YYNGEE. V was shortened by 0 bases and J by 0 bases, with 4 bases between the two germline ends. CDR3: CASSVGSSGANVLTF. The CDR3 DNA is TGTGCCAGCAGCGTAGGAAGCTCTGGGGCCAACGTCCTGACTTTC.

The rearrangement links TRBV28 to TRBJ1-4, with D perhaps matching TRBD1 (5 bases). Trimming pared 3 bases from V and 8 bases from J, leaving 16 bases between. In germline, CDR1 is MDHEN, CDR2 SYDVKM. The CDR3 consists of 15 residues. The CDR3 region has the DNA TGTGCCAGCAGTTTGAGGCAGGGAGGTAGAGAAAAACTGTTTTTT. Translating it yields CASSLRQGGREKLFF.

The CDR3, as DNA: TGTGCCAGCTCACCGCGCGTCCCGGGACGTAACACCGGGGAGCTGTTTTTT. Its protein product is CASSPRVPGRNTGELFF. This chain connects TRBV18 to TRBJ2-2; D tentatively fits TRBD1 or TRBD2 (5 bases each). Looked up from germline, CDR1 is KGHSH and CDR2 is LQKENI. This CDR3 has 17 amino acids. V lost 3 bases to trimming and J lost 2 bases, with 16 bases between them.

The chain is built from TRBV11-3 and TRBJ2-7, with TRBD1 matching 10 bases. There are 14 residues in the CDR3. The V segment lost 5 bases and the J segment 5 bases; nucleotides outside the gene matches: 6. Germline V gene data show CDR1 as SGHNT and CDR2 as YENEEA. The CDR3 loop reads CASSPGTGADEQYF. The CDR3 region has the DNA TGTGCCAGCAGCCCCGGGACAGGGGCGGACGAGCAGTACTTC. Variable domain in full (rest from reference TRBV11-3 and TRBJ2-7): EAGVVQSPRYKIIEKKQPVAFWCNPISGHNTLYWYLQNLGQGPELLIRYENEEAVDDSQLPKDRFSAERLKGVDSTLKIQPAELGDSAVYLCASSPGTGADEQYFGPGTRLTVT.

This clone was detected a few times. The chain combines TRBV5-1 with TRBJ2-3; 8 bases match TRBD2. Germline V gene sequence: CDR1 SGHRS, CDR2 YFSETQ. J gave up 4 bases and V 0 bases, and 7 bases lay outside the gene matches. This CDR3 is built from 16 residues. The CDR3, as DNA: TGCGCCAGCAGCTTGGGCAGCGCGGGAGGAGCAGATACGCAGTATTTT. Protein: CASSLGSAGGADTQYF.

The DNA of the CDR3 is TGTGCCAGCAAGGCTCAGGACTATGGCTACACCTTC. Protein: CASKAQDYGYTF. V is TRBV9 and J is TRBJ1-2; D not resolved. Deletions cut 6 bases from V and 3 bases from J, with 9 bases between. CDR1 SGDLS and CDR2 YYNGEE come from the germline V gene. There are 12 residues in the CDR3.

The rearrangement joins TRBV29-1 to TRBJ2-2; perhaps TRBD1 as D (5 bases). The CDR3 sequence is 14 residues long. The germline V and J ends were trimmed by 7 bases and 1 base, with 13 bases remaining between them. Germline V CDR1 and CDR2: SQVTM, ANQGSEA. CDR3 sequence reads: CSAGRQGNTGELFF. As DNA, the CDR3 is TGCAGCGCTGGGCGGCAGGGGAACACCGGGGAGCTGTTTTTT.

This sequence joins TRBV5-1 and TRBJ2-5; D is undetermined. CDR1 and CDR2 from the germline V gene are SGHRS and YFSETQ. The V end lost 0 bases, the J end lost 0 bases, and 9 bases lay between the germline ends. The CDR3 has 15 amino acids. The CDR3 DNA is TGCGCCAGCAGCTTGGGGACGGCGTACCAAGAGACCCAGTACTTC. Its protein product is CASSLGTAYQETQYF.

The CDR3 spells CASSGGTGYEQYF. CDR3 DNA: TGCGCCAGCAGTGGTGGGACAGGCTACGAGCAGTACTTC. This chain connects TRBV5-1 to TRBJ2-7, with 8 positions matching TRBD1. The trim removed 5 bases at V and 3 bases at J, leaving 4 bases unmatched. This CDR3 is built from 13 residues. Germline-derived CDR1 and CDR2 are SGHRS and YFSETQ.

The chain is built from TRBV2 and TRBJ1-2, with a weak D call TRBD1 (5 bases). Germline V gene lookup returns CDR1 SNHLY and CDR2 FYNNEI. Between the trimmed V and J ends, which lost 3 bases and 3 bases, there was a span of 11 bases. The CDR3 length is 14 residues. The chain's CDR3 is CASSELAGYYGYTF. CDR3 DNA: TGTGCCAGCAGTGAGTTGGCAGGGTACTATGGCTACACCTTC.

This chain links TRBV19 with TRBJ2-5; possible D gene TRBD2, 6 bases. Trimming left V 5 bases short and J 1 base short, with 14 bases between. The V gene's germline CDR1 is LNHDA and CDR2 SQIVND (reference sequence). This CDR3 spans 15 amino acids. The CDR3 DNA is TGTGCCAGTAGTTCGACCGGGACTCCCCAAGAGACCCAGTACTTC. Protein: CASSSTGTPQETQYF.

The rearrangement joins TRBV14 to TRBJ2-3; 9 nucleotides line up with TRBD2. The germline V gene has CDR1 SGHDN and CDR2 FVKESK. V dropped 4 bases and J dropped 2; count of bases not matched to a gene: 7. The CDR3 length is 16 residues. The CDR3 reads CASSPGLAGYTDTQYF. The CDR3 bases are TGTGCCAGCAGCCCGGGACTAGCAGGATACACAGATACGCAGTATTTT.

The rearrangement joins TRBV2 to TRBJ1-5; 9 bases are shared with TRBD1. The CDR3 has 15 residues. From germline, CDR1 is SNHLY and CDR2 FYNNEI. Trimming removed 3 bases from V and 4 bases from J; junction bases left unmatched: 4. The CDR3 reads CASSEDRGRNQPQHF. CDR3 DNA sequence: TGTGCCAGCAGTGAGGACAGGGGAAGGAATCAGCCCCAGCATTTT.

The chain uses TRBV11-2 and TRBJ2-1; either TRBD1 or TRBD2 may fit D (5 bases each). The CDR3 has 16 residues. The V gene's germline CDR1 is SGHAT and CDR2 FQNNGV. V lost 1 base and J 4 bases, leaving 14 bases between the germline ends. CDR3 in amino acids: CASSLVGGDTYNEQFF. The CDR3 nucleotides are TGTGCCAGCAGCTTAGTTGGGGGAGACACTTACAATGAGCAGTTCTTC. The full variable domain, in which reference TRBV11-2 and TRBJ2-1 provide the parts outside the CDR3, is EAGVAQSPRYKIIEKRQSVAFWCNPISGHATLYWYQQILGQGPKLLIQFQNNGVVDDSQLPKDRFSAERLKGVDSTLKIQPAKLEDSAVYLCASSLVGGDTYNEQFFGPGTRLTVL.

Notes on this clone: Other DNA sequences in the same sample also yield this CDR3. The chain is built from TRBV6-5 and TRBJ1-5; possible D gene TRBD1, 5 bases. In germline, CDR1 is MNHEY, CDR2 SVGAGI. Trimming removed 8 bases from V and 4 bases from J, with 12 bases in between. This CDR3 spans 13 amino acids. CDR3 protein: CASRGGSNQPQHF. CDR3 nucleotides: TGTGCCAGCCGGGGGGGTAGTAATCAGCCCCAGCATTTT.

The CDR3 spells CASSPPAGEDTQYF. The CDR3 DNA follows: TGTGCCAGCTCACCACCAGCCGGGGAAGATACGCAGTATTTT. J is TRBJ2-3 and V is TRBV18; maybe TRBD2 (5 bases). V was pared by 0 bases and J by 5 bases, with 9 bases between. From germline, CDR1 is KGHSH and CDR2 LQKENI. The CDR3 spans 14 residues.

The chain joins TRBV28 to TRBJ1-2; unclear D gene. Trimming removed 1 base at V and 5 bases at J, with 8 bases between. This CDR3 has 13 residues. Germline CDR1 reads MDHEN; CDR2 reads SYDVKM. Here the CDR3 reads CASSLSGGYGYTF. As DNA, the CDR3 is TGTGCCAGCAGTTTATCGGGTGGATATGGCTACACCTTC.